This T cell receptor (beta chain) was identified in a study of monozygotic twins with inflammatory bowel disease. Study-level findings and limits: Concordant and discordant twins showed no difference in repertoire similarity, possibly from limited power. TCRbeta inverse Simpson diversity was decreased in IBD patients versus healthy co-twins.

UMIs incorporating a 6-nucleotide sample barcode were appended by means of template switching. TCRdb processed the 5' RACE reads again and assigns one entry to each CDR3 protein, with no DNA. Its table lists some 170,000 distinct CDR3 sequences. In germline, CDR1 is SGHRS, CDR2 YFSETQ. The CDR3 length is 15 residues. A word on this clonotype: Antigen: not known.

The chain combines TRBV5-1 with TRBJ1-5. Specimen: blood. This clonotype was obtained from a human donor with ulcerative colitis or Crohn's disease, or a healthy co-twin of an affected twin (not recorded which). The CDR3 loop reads CASSPEAGSNQPQHF.